This is a list of T cell receptor beta chains from one sample in a study of cytotoxic CD8 clonotypes in ibrutinib-treated CLL. Clones were sequenced by immunoSEQ multiplex PCR, and TCRdb holds only the in-frame ones, with some missing. This sample has around 150,000 clones; more than 70% occur once, and the top ten carry 3%. The sample in question was PBMCs, obtained at disease progression, from a patient treated with ibrutinib. The receptors were gathered from a human donor with chronic lymphocytic leukemia. The CDR3 runs from the conserved cysteine through the conserved F or W. A D gene is named only where the DNA matches it firmly. Clone size appears in some rows only: once, few, many, or a class for an expanded clone.

TRBV6-6	TRBJ2-7	TRBD1	NA	CASSYSRQGAGEQYF	TGTGCCAGCAGTTACTCGCGACAGGGGGCTGGTGAGCAGTACTTC
TRBV7-8	TRBJ1-2	NA	few	CASGLSKSYGYTF	TGTGCCAGCGGCTTATCCAAAAGCTATGGCTACACCTTC
TRBV5-6	TRBJ1-1	NA	NA	CASRKGQNTEAFF	TGTGCCAGCAGGAAGGGCCAGAACACTGAAGCTTTCTTT
TRBV7-3	TRBJ1-2	NA	NA	CASSLGGDYGYTF	TGTGCCAGCAGCTTAGGCGGTGACTATGGCTACACCTTC
TRBV4-2	TRBJ1-2	TRBD1	NA	CASSHAGTGGNGYTF	TGTGCCAGCAGCCACGCCGGGACAGGGGGAAATGGCTACACCTTC
TRBV19	TRBJ1-1	NA	NA	CASSKQGGTEAFF	TGTGCCAGTAGTAAACAGGGAGGCACTGAAGCTTTCTTT
TRBV11-3	TRBJ2-2	NA	NA	CASSSQIGTTNTGELFF	TGTGCCAGCAGCTCTCAAATAGGGACAACGAACACCGGGGAGCTGTTTTTT
TRBV7-3	TRBJ2-2	NA	NA	CASSPGVRDTGELFF	TGTGCCAGCAGCCCCGGGGTGAGGGACACCGGGGAGCTGTTTTTT
TRBV7-2	TRBJ2-7	TRBD1	NA	CASSFRTGGFYEQYF	TGTGCCAGCAGCTTTCGGACAGGGGGATTTTACGAGCAGTACTTC
TRBV30	TRBJ2-1	NA	NA	CAWSVVSHEQFF	TGTGCCTGGAGTGTAGTTAGCCATGAGCAGTTCTTC
TRBV7-9	TRBJ1-1	NA	NA	CASSTMGGTEAFF	TGTGCCAGCTCGACGATGGGTGGGACTGAAGCTTTCTTT
TRBV7-3	TRBJ2-1	NA	NA	CASSPPGGFHEQFF	TGTGCCAGCAGCCCCCCCGGAGGGTTCCATGAGCAGTTCTTC
TRBV5-1	TRBJ2-3	NA	NA	CASSSLESDTQYF	TGCGCCAGCAGCTCACTAGAATCCGATACGCAGTATTTT
TRBV4-1	TRBJ1-5	NA	NA	CASSRDRDQPQHF	TGCGCCAGCAGCCGAGACCGGGATCAGCCCCAGCATTTT
TRBV27	TRBJ1-1	NA	once	CASSSGSPGPEAFF	TGTGCCAGCAGTTCCGGTTCACCGGGACCTGAAGCTTTCTTT
TRBV7-2	TRBJ2-5	TRBD1	NA	CASLPQTGTQETQYF	TGTGCCAGCCTGCCGCAGACAGGGACCCAAGAGACCCAGTACTTC
TRBV10-3	TRBJ2-5	TRBD2	NA	CAISKWTSVVETQYF	TGTGCCATCAGTAAATGGACTAGCGTGGTGGAGACCCAGTACTTC
TRBV28	TRBJ2-7	TRBD2	NA	CASSFLEREFYEQYF	TGTGCCAGCAGTTTTTTGGAGCGGGAATTCTACGAGCAGTACTTC
TRBV5-1	TRBJ2-3	NA	NA	CASSLSGNTQYF	TGCGCCAGCAGCTTGAGTGGAAATACGCAGTATTTT
TRBV7-9	TRBJ1-5	TRBD1	NA	CASSLGQGGMGNQPQHF	TGTGCCAGCAGCCTTGGACAGGGAGGTATGGGCAATCAGCCCCAGCATTTT
TRBV7-9	TRBJ2-1	NA	NA	CASSSPRVGPPYNEQFF	TGTGCCAGCAGCTCACCGAGAGTAGGCCCTCCGTACAATGAGCAGTTCTTC
TRBV27	TRBJ1-2	NA	NA	CASSPHSPEGSGYTF	TGTGCCAGCAGTCCCCACTCGCCCGAGGGTAGTGGCTACACCTTC
TRBV9	TRBJ2-2	TRBD2	NA	CASSAIPGLGYTGELFF	TGTGCCAGCAGCGCTATTCCGGGACTAGGATACACCGGGGAGCTGTTTTTT
TRBV5-8	TRBJ2-7	NA	NA	CASSFQLLSYEQYF	TGTGCCAGCAGCTTTCAGTTGCTCTCCTACGAGCAGTACTTC
TRBV19	TRBJ1-5	NA	NA	CASTTTLNQPQHF	TGTGCCAGTACGACGACACTGAATCAGCCCCAGCATTTT
TRBV27	TRBJ2-1	TRBD2	NA	CASSFRLAGGPGNEQFF	TGTGCCAGCAGTTTTCGGCTAGCGGGAGGGCCAGGGAATGAGCAGTTCTTC
TRBV19	TRBJ1-3	NA	NA	CASSIVSPVGDTIYF	TGTGCCAGTAGTATAGTTTCCCCGGTCGGTGACACCATATATTTT
TRBV7-9	TRBJ2-7	NA	NA	CASSLTAGLGPAGEQYF	TGTGCCAGCAGCTTAACTGCTGGGTTAGGGCCTGCAGGTGAGCAGTACTTC
TRBV5-8	TRBJ2-3	NA	NA	CASSLWGTGSTDTQYF	TGTGCCAGCAGCTTGTGGGGTACCGGGAGCACAGATACGCAGTATTTT
TRBV19	TRBJ1-2	NA	NA	CASSKRDQDGGGYTF	TGTGCCAGTAGTAAGAGAGATCAGGATGGCGGTGGCTACACCTTC
TRBV19	TRBJ2-1	TRBD1	NA	CASKGQGEYNEQFF	TGTGCCAGCAAAGGACAGGGAGAATACAATGAGCAGTTCTTC
TRBV7-9	TRBJ2-7	NA	NA	CASSPAGVGALGQYF	TGTGCCAGCAGTCCGGCCGGAGTCGGGGCATTAGGGCAGTACTTC
TRBV29-1	TRBJ2-7	NA	NA	CSVTGVTYEQYF	TGCAGCGTTACGGGGGTAACCTACGAGCAGTACTTC
TRBV28	TRBJ1-3	NA	NA	CATKARGAGNTIYF	TGTGCCACCAAAGCCCGGGGAGCTGGAAACACCATATATTTT
TRBV7-9	TRBJ2-2	TRBD2	NA	CASSSEAGANTGELFF	TGTGCCAGCAGCTCCGAAGCGGGGGCGAACACCGGGGAGCTGTTTTTT
TRBV29-1	TRBJ2-2	NA	NA	CSVDSEGRGDGELFF	TGCAGCGTTGATTCCGAGGGCAGGGGTGACGGGGAGCTGTTTTTT
TRBV15	TRBJ2-7	NA	NA	CATSSIATGSSYEQYF	TGTGCCACCAGCTCCATTGCCACAGGGTCCTCCTACGAGCAGTACTTC
TRBV27	TRBJ1-2	NA	NA	CASSFAGIDYGYTF	TGTGCCAGCAGTTTCGCAGGGATAGACTATGGCTACACCTTC
TRBV2	TRBJ2-3	TRBD2	once	CASRGGLAADTQYF	TGTGCCAGCAGGGGGGGACTAGCGGCAGATACGCAGTATTTT
TRBV6-6	TRBJ2-7	TRBD2	NA	CATGLAGYNYEQYF	TGTGCCACGGGACTAGCGGGATATAATTACGAGCAGTACTTC
TRBV7-9	TRBJ1-2	NA	NA	CASSLIGGSGSNYGYTF	TGTGCCAGCAGCTTAATCGGGGGATCCGGAAGTAACTATGGCTACACCTTC